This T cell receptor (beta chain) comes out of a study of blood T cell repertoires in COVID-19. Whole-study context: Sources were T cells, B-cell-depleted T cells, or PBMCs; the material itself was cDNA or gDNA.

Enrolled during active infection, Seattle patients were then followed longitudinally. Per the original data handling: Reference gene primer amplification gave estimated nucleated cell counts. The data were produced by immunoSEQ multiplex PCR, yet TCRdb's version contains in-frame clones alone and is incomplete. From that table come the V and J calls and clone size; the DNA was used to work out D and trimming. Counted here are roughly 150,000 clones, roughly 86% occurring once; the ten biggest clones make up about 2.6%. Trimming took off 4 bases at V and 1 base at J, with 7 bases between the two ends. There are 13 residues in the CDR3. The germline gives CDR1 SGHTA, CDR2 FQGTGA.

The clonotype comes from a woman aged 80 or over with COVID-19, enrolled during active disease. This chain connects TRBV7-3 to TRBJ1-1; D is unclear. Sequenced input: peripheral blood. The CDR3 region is CASSSSSNTEAFF. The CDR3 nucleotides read TGTGCCAGCAGCTCCTCCTCGAACACTGAAGCTTTCTTT.